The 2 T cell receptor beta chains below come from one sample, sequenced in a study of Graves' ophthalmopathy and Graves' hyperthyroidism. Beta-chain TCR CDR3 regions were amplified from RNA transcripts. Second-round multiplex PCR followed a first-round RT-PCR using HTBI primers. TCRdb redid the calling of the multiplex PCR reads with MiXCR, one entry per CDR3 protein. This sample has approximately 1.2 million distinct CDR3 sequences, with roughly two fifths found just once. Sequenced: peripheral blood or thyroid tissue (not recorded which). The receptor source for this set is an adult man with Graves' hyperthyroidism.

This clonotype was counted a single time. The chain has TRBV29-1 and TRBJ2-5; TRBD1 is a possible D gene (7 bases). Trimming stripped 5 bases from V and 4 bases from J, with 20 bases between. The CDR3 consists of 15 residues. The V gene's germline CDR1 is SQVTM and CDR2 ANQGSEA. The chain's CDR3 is CSVSIGTAGTETQYF. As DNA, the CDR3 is TGCAGCGTTTCAATAGGGACAGCGGGCACAGAGACCCAGTACTTC.

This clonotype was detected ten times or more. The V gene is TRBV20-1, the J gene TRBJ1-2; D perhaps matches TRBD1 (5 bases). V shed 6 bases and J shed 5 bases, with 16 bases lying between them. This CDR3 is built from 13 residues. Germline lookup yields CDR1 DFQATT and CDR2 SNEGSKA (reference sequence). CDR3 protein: CSAVGATGYGYTF. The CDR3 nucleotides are TGCAGTGCAGTAGGGGCTACTGGATATGGCTACACCTTC.